This TCR beta chain emerged from a study of T cells in Graves' hyperthyroidism and ophthalmopathy (dated by TCRdb to the late 2010s). Study-level background: Peripheral blood was sampled at the time of initial diagnosis, prior to any treatment. A discovery cohort of around 98 patients, 43 with Graves' ophthalmopathy and 57 with stable Graves' hyperthyroidism, was used to find distinguishing TCR V-J signatures. Prospective prediction of ophthalmopathy was tested in an independent validation cohort consisting of roughly 20 hyperthyroidism patients and approximately 16 patients who later progressed to ophthalmopathy. For training and testing, the 80 to 100 patients in the discovery cohort were randomly divided in a 7:3 ratio. In addition, the study compared T-cell repertoires in thyroid tissue and in blood from roughly six Graves' hyperthyroidism patients. Following sampling, methimazole starting at 30 mg daily was given to hyperthyroidism patients, and high-dose intravenous methylprednisolone was given to ophthalmopathy patients. The paper describes TCR Vbeta CDR3 sequencing of fewer than 150 peripheral blood samples, made up of 43 ophthalmopathy patients, approximately 73 hyperthyroidism patients and about 17 progressor patients.

Amplification of TCR beta CDR3 regions was carried out from RNA transcripts. For the first round of RT-PCR on the TCR CDR3, the HTBI primer set was used together with the Qiagen OneStep RT-PCR kit. A second multiplex PCR round built the libraries, followed by size selection and purification. Sequencing of the libraries was done on an Illumina HiSeq2000 using paired-end 100 bp reads. The authors processed their data as follows. SOAPnuke was used to process the raw data, removing reads that contained adapters or uncalled bases, had a mean Phred below 15, or lacked an exact match to the constant primer or identifier. High-quality paired reads were merged with COPE v1.2.5, and unique nucleotide sequences were defined as clonotypes. MiTCR v1.1 was used to align the clonotypes against IMGT TRBV, TRBD and TRBJ reference segments. The analysis was restricted to V-J combinations with a frequency above 0.0001, which together covered just over 98% of the repertoires. A TCS score was defined as the ratio between F50 (clonal expansion) and ExV (chaos), using BLOSUM62-based TCRdist between CDR3 peptides within each V-J. Welch's t-statistics and random forest reduced fewer than 600 V-J features to roughly 13, which were used in a naive Bayes classifier (R e1071). TCRdb trimmed the raw reads at Q25, called clones with MiXCR and kept productive beta chains. Duplicate CDR3 protein sequences are folded into a single record with the most common DNA and genes. The V and J calls were determined by TCRdb, not by the authors. A total of a few hundred thousand distinct CDR3 sequences appear in this sample, around 18% of them only once. Over 35% of the sample rests with the top ten.

A patient counted as having stable Graves' hyperthyroidism if no progression to ophthalmopathy occurred over 18 months of follow-up. Hyperthyroidism patients were aged 18 to 65 years and newly diagnosed, with disease duration of less than 2 months. Patients with uncontrolled infections, other autoimmune diseases, pregnancy or lactation were excluded. Clinical symptoms, serum thyroxine and TRAb, thyroid ultrasound, and orbital computed tomography formed the basis for the diagnoses. PBMCs were isolated from 7.5 to 10 ml of fresh peripheral blood by Ficoll-Paque density gradient centrifugation. Total RNA was extracted with Trizol reagent, and quality was checked on an Agilent 2100 Bioanalyzer. General conclusions and limits of the study: Most expanded thyroid clonotypes (frequency above 0.001) were also detected in blood, suggesting blood repertoires may reflect thyroid immune responses. A 13 V-J signature model separated ophthalmopathy from stable hyperthyroidism, with around 91% sensitivity and 81% to 82% specificity in cross-validation and 80%/75% in testing. In validation, the model predicted progression to ophthalmopathy a median of roughly 6.2 months before onset, with about 70% sensitivity and 72.22% specificity. No statistical method was used to set the sample size in advance, and investigators knew the group allocation.

This clonotype was seen many times. Its antigen target is currently unknown. No qualities accompany the bases; no much larger clone lies one base away. V is pared back by 1 base and J by 2 bases, with 14 bases lying between the germline termini. CDR1 SGHTA and CDR2 FQGNSA are derived from the germline V gene. The CDR3 sequence holds 16 residues, the cysteine and phenylalanine included. The entry retains the CDR3 DNA only, 48 bases that are in frame from base 1. The TCR comes from a man in his forties or fifties with Graves' hyperthyroidism. The rearrangement combines TRBV7-2 with TRBJ1-2; TRBD1 is perhaps the D gene, given 5 matching bases. Sequencing was carried out using blood. The nucleotide sequence reads as follows: TGTGCCAGCAGCTTAGGGGACCGACGATTGAACTATGGCTACACCTTC. This translates into CASSLGDRRLNYGYTF.